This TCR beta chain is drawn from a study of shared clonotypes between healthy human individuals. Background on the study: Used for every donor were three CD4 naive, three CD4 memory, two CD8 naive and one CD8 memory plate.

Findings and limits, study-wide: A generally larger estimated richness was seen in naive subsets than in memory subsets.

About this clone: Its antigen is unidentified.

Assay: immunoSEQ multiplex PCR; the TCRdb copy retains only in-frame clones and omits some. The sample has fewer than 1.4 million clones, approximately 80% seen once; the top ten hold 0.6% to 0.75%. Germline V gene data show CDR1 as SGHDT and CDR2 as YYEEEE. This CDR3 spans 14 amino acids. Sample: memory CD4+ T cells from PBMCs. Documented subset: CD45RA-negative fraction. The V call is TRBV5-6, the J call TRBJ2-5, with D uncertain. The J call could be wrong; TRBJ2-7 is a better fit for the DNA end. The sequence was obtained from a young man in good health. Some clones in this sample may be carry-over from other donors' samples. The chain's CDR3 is CASSLVRSSYEQYF. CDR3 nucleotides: TGTGCCAGCAGCTTGGTCCGGAGCTCCTACGAGCAGTACTTC.